This TCR beta chain was identified during a study of T cells in Graves' hyperthyroidism and ophthalmopathy. Study outcomes and limitations: Blood also carried most thyroid clonotypes expanded above 0.001. Ophthalmopathy, as predicted by the model, came a median 6.5 months after the prediction.

Amplification of TCR beta CDR3 regions used RNA as the template. The primer set for the first-round RT-PCR of the TCR CDR3 was HTBI. MiXCR, run by TCRdb on the multiplex PCR reads, gives a single entry per CDR3 protein. The repertoire holds fewer than 900,000 distinct CDR3 sequences, with around 20% as singletons. Hyperthyroidism was newly diagnosed in patients aged 18 to 65 (duration under 2 months). The authors obtained PBMCs from over 8.5 ml of fresh peripheral blood. This clonotype was detected ten times or more. Its cognate antigen is unknown. The V gene lost 3 bases and the J gene lost 4 bases, with 7 bases spanning the gap. The CDR3 loop spans 13 amino acids.

The V gene is TRBV12-3 or TRBV12-4, the J gene TRBJ1-5, with D perhaps matching TRBD1 (5 bases). The sequence was obtained from a woman aged 45-60 years with Graves' hyperthyroidism that later progressed to Graves' ophthalmopathy. Material for sequencing was blood. The CDR3 reads CASSLTENQPQHF. The CDR3 nucleotides read TGTGCCAGCAGTTTGACAGAGAATCAGCCCCAGCATTTT.